This TCR beta chain was obtained from a study of T-cell memory formation after mild COVID-19. After 5'RACE with constant-segment primers, TCR alpha and TCR beta cDNA libraries carrying sample barcodes and UMIs were obtained. TCRdb itself ran the 5' RACE reads through MiXCR, one entry per CDR3 protein. The table has 55,000 to 75,000 distinct CDR3 sequences, roughly 26% seen once; the top ten hold roughly 43%. CDR1 and CDR2 (germline): SQVTM, ANQGSEA. The CDR3 loop spans 13 amino acids. With V trimmed by 6 bases and J by 6 bases, 1 base remained unmatched. The sequence derives from a man younger than 35 who had mild COVID-19 (a few samples of this study predate the infection). Cell type and time point are not known. The genes are TRBV29-1 and TRBJ2-2; 13 positions match TRBD2. Specimen: PBMCs or a T cell subset sorted from them (not recorded which). CDR3 region: CSVTSGGAGELFF. DNA for the CDR3: TGCAGCGTAACTAGCGGGGGGGCCGGGGAGCTGTTTTTT.